These 8 T cell receptor beta chains originate from one sample sequenced in a study of T cells in Graves' hyperthyroidism and ophthalmopathy. Amplified regions were TCR beta CDR3 sequences from RNA transcripts. A first-round RT-PCR of the TCR CDR3 used the HTBI primer set. A single record per CDR3 protein comes from TCRdb applying MiXCR to the multiplex PCR reads. Altogether under 300,000 distinct CDR3 sequences are present, over 20% being singletons, with the ten largest covering about 60%. Sequencing was done on a sample of blood. Receptor source: a man younger than 45 with Graves' ophthalmopathy.

This clonotype was observed a few times. The chain uses TRBV5-5 and TRBJ1-3, with 8 bases fitting TRBD1. This CDR3 is built from 21 residues. CDR1 and CDR2 (germline): SGHKS, YYEKEE (reference sequence). The V gene end was trimmed by 2 bases and the J gene end by 0 bases; junction bases not matched to a gene: 19. The CDR3 spells CASSLYLRQGISPNSGNTIYF. In nucleotides, the CDR3 is TGTGCCAGCAGCTTATACCTTAGACAGGGGATAAGCCCCAACTCTGGAAACACCATATATTTT.

The chain joins TRBV19 to TRBJ1-2; D call uncertain. Germline V CDR1 and CDR2: LNHDA, SQIVND (reference sequence). CDR3 length equals 14 residues. The V and J ends lost 3 bases and 1 base respectively, with 9 bases between them. The CDR3 is CASSMVPFNYGYTF. In nucleotides, the CDR3 is TGTGCCAGTAGTATGGTCCCCTTTAACTATGGCTACACCTTC.

This clonotype came up a few times. V is TRBV20-1 and J is TRBJ1-2; D not certain. The CDR3 runs 15 residues. V was cut by 0 bases and J by 8 bases, with 19 bases left in between. CDR1 and CDR2 from the germline V gene are DFQATT and SNEGSKA (reference sequence). In nucleotides, the CDR3 is TGCAGTGCTAGAGATTTACGAGACCCCTACGGGGGCTACACCTTC. Amino acid sequence: CSARDLRDPYGGYTF.

This clonotype appeared a few times. The chain recombines TRBV12-3 or TRBV12-4 with TRBJ2-3; the match to TRBD2 covers 11 bases. This CDR3 has 16 amino acids. V lost 5 bases to trimming and J lost 4 bases; unmatched junction nucleotides: 8. The CDR3 sequence is CASSPLLAGESDTQYF. Written as DNA, the CDR3 is TGTGCCAGCAGTCCCTTACTAGCGGGAGAATCAGATACGCAGTATTTT.

V usage is TRBV6-1 and J usage is TRBJ1-1; D is undetermined. Germline loops: CDR1 MNHNS, CDR2 SASEGT. V lost 3 bases, J lost 0 bases, and 5 bases lay in between. The CDR3 sequence is 13 residues long. CDR3 protein: CASSDTLNTEAFF. DNA of the CDR3: TGTGCCAGCAGTGACACATTGAACACTGAAGCTTTCTTT.

The J gene is TRBJ2-2, the V gene TRBV9; D gene unclear. Trimming left V 2 bases short and J 0 bases short, with 8 bases between. CDR1 and CDR2 from the germline V gene are SGDLS and YYNGEE. CDR3 length: 15 residues. The CDR3 nucleotides read TGTGCCAGCAGCGTTTCCCTAGCGAACACCGGGGAGCTGTTTTTT. It specifies CASSVSLANTGELFF.

This clonotype was seen many times. This chain joins TRBV12-3 or TRBV12-4 and TRBJ2-5, with D perhaps matching TRBD2 (5 bases). V was pared by 1 base and J by 3 bases, with 9 bases between. CDR3 size: 14 residues. DNA of the CDR3: TGTGCCAGCAGTTTAGGGGAGTTGGAAGAGACCCAGTACTTC. Translated: CASSLGELEETQYF.

This chain joins TRBV2 and TRBJ2-3; D tentatively fits TRBD1 or TRBD2 (7 bases each). CDR3 length: 15 residues. Germline loops: CDR1 SNHLY, CDR2 FYNNEI. Trimming left V 6 bases short and J 2 bases short, with 15 bases between. CDR3 amino acids: CASSPQGGDTDTQYF. In DNA form, the CDR3 reads TGTGCCAGCAGCCCCCAGGGGGGGGACACAGATACGCAGTATTTT.